This T cell receptor (beta chain) was obtained from a study of CD8 T cells in Susac syndrome. With random hexamers, reverse transcription was performed on roughly 0.45 to 1 ug of RNA. immunoSEQ multiplex PCR amplified TCR beta CDR3 across 54 Vbeta, 13 Jbeta. TCRdb fed the immunoSEQ multiplex PCR reads into MiXCR, producing one record per CDR3 protein. The table includes around 170,000 distinct CDR3 sequences, just over 90% detected once. The CDR3 is made up of 15 amino acids. V lost 7 bases, J lost 0 bases, and 17 bases lay in between. CDR1 and CDR2 from the germline V gene are SQVTM and ANQGSEA. The study sequenced TCR beta in blood CD8+ and CD4+ T cells. The individuals used as controls were healthy donors who had been matched for both age and sex. Negative isolation was used for CD8+ and CD4+ T cells and FACS enrichment for TEMRA cells.

The source is a human donor in good health. V usage is TRBV29-1 and J usage is TRBJ2-3; tentatively, D is TRBD2 (5 bases). The sequenced sample was CD4+ T cells from PBMCs. The CDR3 loop is CSAVTSAPSTDTQYF. The CDR3 nucleotides are TGCAGCGCCGTCACTAGTGCCCCTAGCACAGATACGCAGTATTTT.